This is a list of T cell receptor beta chains from one sample in a study of OX40 agonist ivuxolimab in advanced cancers. The method was immunoSEQ multiplex PCR; TCRdb's version includes in-frame clones alone and lacks a portion of them. The sample lists roughly 48,000 clones, 70% to 80% occurring once. Source: CD4+ or CD8+ T cells sorted from blood, taken in a trial of the OX40 agonist ivuxolimab. These receptors were obtained from an adult with an advanced solid tumor such as melanoma, head and neck, liver or kidney cancer. CDR3s include the opening cysteine and the closing phenylalanine or tryptophan. D genes are given only for firm matches. Size is omitted from some rows. Given values are once, few, many or a class for expanded clones.

j_gene | d_gene | v_gene | abundance | CDR3nt | CDR3aa
TRBJ2-2 | TRBD2 | TRBV4-3 | - | TGCGCCAGCGGTATAGCGGGAGTTGGCGGGGAGCTGTTTTTT | CASGIAGVGGELFF
TRBJ1-1 | - | TRBV4-3 | - | TGCGCCAGCAGCCGTACCGGGGGGGCCGGGGCGAACACTGAAGCTTTCTTT | CASSRTGGAGANTEAFF
TRBJ2-6 | - | TRBV5-1 | once | TGCGCCAGCAGCTTGTTAGGGGTCGGGTCTGGGGCCAACGTCCTGACTTTC | CASSLLGVGSGANVLTF
TRBJ1-5 | - | TRBV6-1 | - | TGTGCCAGCAGTGTAGACCCTGGGGCACAGCCCCAGCATTTT | CASSVDPGAQPQHF
TRBJ2-7 | - | TRBV19 | - | TGTGCCAGTAGTATTCGGTACCCCTACGAGCAGTACTTC | CASSIRYPYEQYF
TRBJ1-3 | - | TRBV7-2 | - | TGTGCCAGCAGCTCGGGGGATTCTGGAAACACCATATATTTT | CASSSGDSGNTIYF
TRBJ2-5 | - | TRBV18 | few | TGTGCCAGCTCACTAGGACCCCGGGCGGAGACCCAGTACTTC | CASSLGPRAETQYF
TRBJ2-7 | - | TRBV6-1 | - | TGTGCCAGCTTAGACCGGGTAAGCTCCTACGAGCAGTACTTC | CASLDRVSSYEQYF
TRBJ1-2 | TRBD1 | TRBV10-3 | - | TGTGCCATCAGTGGAAAGGACAGGGAAATCTATGGCTACACCTTC | CAISGKDREIYGYTF
TRBJ2-1 | TRBD2 | TRBV7-2 | once | TGTGCCAGCAGCTTAGCGGTCCTAGCGGATGAGCAGTTCTTC | CASSLAVLADEQFF
TRBJ1-3 | TRBD1 | TRBV6-6 | - | TGTGCCAGCAGCAGAGACAGGGGTTCTGGAAACACCATATATTTT | CASSRDRGSGNTIYF
TRBJ1-1 | - | TRBV6-5 | - | TGTGCCAGCAGTTACTCAGACGCCTCCGACACTGAAGCTTTCTTT | CASSYSDASDTEAFF
TRBJ2-2 | TRBD1 | TRBV18 | - | TGTGCCAGCTCAGAATGGACAGGGGGCGAGACCGGGGAGCTGTTTTTT | CASSEWTGGETGELFF
TRBJ2-1 | - | TRBV30 | - | TGTGCCTGGAGTGTACCTAGCCCTAGCTCCTACAATGAGCAGTTCTTC | CAWSVPSPSSYNEQFF
TRBJ1-1 | - | TRBV7-2 | - | TGTGCCAGCAGCTTGTATGTCGCGGGAAACACTGAAGCTTTCTTT | CASSLYVAGNTEAFF
TRBJ2-4 | - | TRBV7-2 | - | TGTGCCAGCAGCTCATCGGACATTCGCATTCAGTACTTC | CASSSSDIRIQYF
TRBJ1-3 | - | TRBV2 | - | TGTGCCAGCAGTGCATCCGGGACCTCCCGCTCTGGAAACACCATATATTTT | CASSASGTSRSGNTIYF
TRBJ2-7 | TRBD2 | TRBV7-9 | - | TGTGCCAGCAGCTTAGCCAGCGGGAGTCCCTACGAGCAGTACTTC | CASSLASGSPYEQYF
TRBJ2-3 | - | TRBV6-5 | - | TGTGCCAGCAATTCTGGCAGGATGGCAGATACGCAGTATTTT | CASNSGRMADTQYF
TRBJ2-7 | - | TRBV25-1 | few | TGTGCCAGCAGTTCGTACTACGAGCAGTACTTC | CASSSYYEQYF
TRBJ2-7 | TRBD2 | TRBV5-1 | - | TGCGCCAGCAGCATGGGACTAGCCAGATACGAGCAGTACTTC | CASSMGLARYEQYF
TRBJ2-1 | - | TRBV2 | - | TGTGCCAGCAGTGGGACTTCCGCCTACAATGAGCAGTTCTTC | CASSGTSAYNEQFF